This T cell receptor beta chain came from a study of blood T cell repertoires in COVID-19. Study information: The study drew acute and convalescent COVID-19 samples from the United States, Italy and Spain. T cells, B-cell-depleted T cells, or PBMCs provided the cDNA or gDNA that served as material.

Germline V gene data show CDR1 as MNHEY and CDR2 as SVGAGI. V was clipped by 4 bases and J by 0 bases; unmatched bases: 1. This CDR3 spans 15 amino acids. Authors' analysis steps: Amplification from reference gene primers served as the basis for estimated nucleated cell counts. Assay: immunoSEQ multiplex PCR; the TCRdb copy retains only in-frame clones and omits some. V, J and clone size were drawn from that table, and D and trimming were deduced from the DNA. The data contain around 140,000 clones, approximately 89% of them singletons. The source is a human donor in a cohort sampled during active COVID-19. This chain uses TRBV6-5 with TRBJ2-1; 9 bases align to TRBD2. Input material: peripheral blood. CDR3 sequence: CASSFSGSSYNEQFF. The CDR3 DNA reads TGTGCCAGCAGTTTTAGCGGGAGCTCCTACAATGAGCAGTTCTTC.